This T cell receptor beta chain was captured in a study of T cells after yellow fever vaccination. Study-level results: The booster saw the reappearance of most primary-vaccination clones (about 95% CD4, 88% CD8).

Making TCR cDNA involved 5'RACE template switching, which added UMIs and a universal primer site. TCRdb independently ran MiXCR on the 5' RACE reads; one entry per CDR3 protein. The table includes roughly 120,000 distinct CDR3 sequences, under 9% detected once. The germline gives CDR1 KGHDR, CDR2 SFDVKD. This CDR3 region has 16 residues. The V end lost 3 bases, the J end lost 4 bases, and 16 bases lay between the germline ends. In this sample, this clonotype turned up a few times. Its target is unknown. This receptor was identified in a man aged 30 to 45 who received the YFV17D yellow fever vaccine. The chain combines TRBV24-1 with TRBJ2-3; D tentatively reads TRBD1 or TRBD2 (7 bases each). The input for sequencing was CD8+ T cells sorted from PBMCs, taken 45 days after the yellow fever booster vaccination. CDR3 in amino acids: CATSDPDREGADTQYF. The CDR3 nucleotides are TGTGCCACCAGTGATCCCGACAGGGAGGGCGCAGATACGCAGTATTTT.